This passage covers 32 T cell receptor beta chains from one sample sequenced in a study of radiotherapy plus CTLA-4 blockade in lung cancer. Sequencing was performed with immunoSEQ multiplex PCR; in TCRdb, only in-frame clones are kept and a portion is missing. The sample includes about 62,000 clones, around 77% seen only once; the top ten take 4% to 5.5%. The sequenced sample was peripheral blood, obtained from a patient treated with radiotherapy plus ipilimumab. The receptors shown here come from a human donor with non-small cell lung cancer who had a complete response to radiotherapy plus ipilimumab.

The chain combines TRBV11-3 with TRBJ2-2; D unresolved. V lost 5 bases and J 3 bases, leaving 7 bases between the germline ends. The CDR3 loop spans 13 amino acids. The germline gives CDR1 SGHNT, CDR2 YENEEA. The CDR3: CASSAVDTGELFF. DNA for the CDR3: TGTGCCAGCAGCGCGGTCGACACCGGGGAGCTGTTTTTT.

This clone was picked up a small number of times. The V gene is TRBV7-2, the J gene TRBJ2-2; D uncertain. The CDR3 covers 14 residues. Germline V gene data show CDR1 as SGHTA and CDR2 as FQGNSA. Trimming stripped 1 base from V and 0 bases from J, with 3 bases between. The CDR3 reads CASSLVANTGELFF. The CDR3 region has the DNA TGTGCCAGCAGCTTAGTAGCGAACACCGGGGAGCTGTTTTTT.

This chain connects TRBV4-1 to TRBJ1-6; D is unresolved. The CDR3 totals 16 residues. Germline CDR1 and CDR2: MGHRA and YSYEKL. The germline V and J ends were trimmed by 3 bases and 6 bases, with 15 bases remaining between them. CDR3 loop: CASSQPGRRINSPLHF. The CDR3 DNA reads TGCGCCAGCAGCCAGCCCGGACGGAGAATTAATTCACCCCTCCACTTT.

V is TRBV6-4 and J is TRBJ2-1; 11 bases line up with TRBD2. The CDR3 loop spans 15 amino acids. V dropped 0 bases and J dropped 6; count of bases not matched to a gene: 1. Germline loops: CDR1 MRHNA, CDR2 SNTAGT. The CDR3 region is CASSDSSGGANEQFF. CDR3 bases: TGTGCCAGCAGTGACTCTAGCGGGGGGGCCAATGAGCAGTTCTTC.

The gene calls are TRBV27 and TRBJ2-7; D may be TRBD2 (6 bases). V was pared by 5 bases and J by 1 base, with 12 bases between. Looked up from germline, CDR1 is MNHEY and CDR2 is SMNVEV (reference sequence). This CDR3 is 14 amino acids long. CDR3 residues: CASSHQSGSYEQYF. For the CDR3, the DNA is TGTGCCAGCAGTCACCAGAGCGGGTCCTACGAGCAGTACTTC.

The chain links TRBV21-1 to TRBJ2-7. TRBV21-1 is a listed pseudogene. This CDR3 region has 14 residues. The CDR3, as DNA: TGTGCCAGCAGCAAAGGGGGTGGCCACTACGAGCAGTACGTC. This translates into CASSKGGGHYEQYV.

The DNA of the CDR3 is TGTGCCAGCTCACCACAGGGGGCAGGGACTAATGAAAAACTGTTTTTT. This gives the protein CASSPQGAGTNEKLFF. The rearrangement uses TRBV18 and TRBJ1-4; TRBD1 agrees at 7 bases. The CDR3 length is 16 residues. V lost 1 base, J lost 2 bases, and 4 bases stayed unmatched. Germline V gene lookup returns CDR1 KGHSH and CDR2 LQKENI.

This chain uses TRBV5-1 with TRBJ2-7; D gene uncertain. The CDR3 runs to 13 residues. V was pared by 0 bases and J by 4 bases, with 8 bases between. Germline V gene lookup returns CDR1 SGHRS and CDR2 YFSETQ. The CDR3 DNA reads TGCGCCAGCAGCTTGGCTAGTCAATACGAGCAGTACTTC. Translating it yields CASSLASQYEQYF.

The gene calls are TRBV4-1 and TRBJ2-1, with 9 nucleotides matching TRBD1. Germline CDR1 MGHRA, CDR2 YSYEKL. The CDR3 loop spans 17 amino acids. The V segment lost 0 bases and the J segment 5 bases; nucleotides outside the gene matches: 8. The CDR3 bases are TGCGCCAGCAGCCAAGATCAGGGGGACAGGGATCACAATGAGCAGTTCTTC. Translating it yields CASSQDQGDRDHNEQFF.

Concerning this clone itself: Other DNA sequences from this sample encode an identical CDR3 as well. The chain is built from TRBV30 and TRBJ1-2, with TRBD1 as a possible D gene (5 bases). The V gene's germline CDR1 is GTSNPN and CDR2 SVGIG (reference sequence). V gave up 2 bases and J gave up 4 bases, with 11 bases separating them. The CDR3 sequence is 13 residues long. The CDR3 is CAWSRDRPYGYTF. DNA for the CDR3: TGTGCCTGGAGTCGAGACAGACCCTATGGCTACACCTTC.

The V gene is TRBV14, the J gene TRBJ2-2, with TRBD1 identical over 9 bases. CDR1 is SGHDN, CDR2 FVKESK, per germline. The V segment lost 4 bases and the J segment 6 bases; nucleotides outside the gene matches: 6. The CDR3 is 15 residues long. CDR3 in DNA: TGTGCCAGCAGCCCACGACAGGGGGGCGCCGGGGAGCTGTTTTTT. It codes for CASSPRQGGAGELFF.

The chain uses TRBV18 and TRBJ2-2; D not certain. Germline lookup yields CDR1 KGHSH and CDR2 LQKENI. The CDR3 is 12 residues long. V lost 2 bases and J 6 bases, leaving 4 bases between the germline ends. Here the CDR3 DNA reads TGTGCCAGCTCACCAGCGGCCGGGGAGCTGTTTTTT. Its translation is CASSPAAGELFF.

This clone occurred a few times. The CDR3 loop reads CASSSRGTEAFF. In nucleotides, the CDR3 is TGTGCCAGCAGCTCCCGGGGTACTGAAGCTTTCTTT. J is TRBJ1-1 and V is TRBV25-1, with no clear D. Germline lookup yields CDR1 MGHDK and CDR2 SYGVNS. Trimming shortened V by 6 bases and J by 5 bases, and 10 bases separated the two germline ends. The CDR3 consists of 12 residues.

The rearrangement uses TRBV7-9 and TRBJ2-3; D not resolved. V lost 4 bases to trimming and J lost 2 bases, with 10 bases between them. The CDR3 is 14 residues long. Per the germline V gene, CDR1 is SEHNR and CDR2 is FQNEAQ (reference sequence). CDR3 sequence reads: CASSWKGITDTQYF. The CDR3, as DNA: TGTGCCAGCAGCTGGAAGGGTATCACAGATACGCAGTATTTT.

The V and J genes are TRBV6-1 and TRBJ2-4, with TRBD2 identical over 7 bases. Germline V CDR1 and CDR2: MNHNS, SASEGT. V was pared by 4 bases and J by 1 base, with 16 bases of the junction left unmatched. The CDR3 spans 19 residues. CDR3 sequence (DNA): TGTGCCAGCAGTGGCCTTCGGGGGGACTCCCTGGGGGCCAAAAACATTCAGTACTTC. This sequence encodes CASSGLRGDSLGAKNIQYF.

This clone was seen only a few times. The chain couples TRBV29-1 to TRBJ1-2; 9 nucleotides agree with TRBD1. In germline, CDR1 is SQVTM, CDR2 ANQGSEA. The ends lost 4 bases at V and 1 base at J; junction bases unmatched: 7. This CDR3 spans 15 amino acids. CDR3 nucleotide sequence: TGCAGCGTTGCGTTACAGGGGGCGGGTAACTATGGCTACACCTTC. Its protein is CSVALQGAGNYGYTF.

CDR3 sequence reads: CASSLGLGQSSYGYTF. CDR3 nucleotides: TGCGCCAGCAGCTTGGGTCTGGGACAGAGCAGCTATGGCTACACCTTC. The rearrangement joins TRBV5-1 to TRBJ1-2; the match to TRBD1 covers 7 bases. The CDR3 runs 16 residues. The germline V gene encodes CDR1 SGHRS and CDR2 YFSETQ. The junction had 9 bases not matched to a gene; V was cut back by 0 bases and J by 4 bases.

The chain has TRBV5-6 and TRBJ2-2; the D is unclear. This CDR3 is 12 amino acids long. Deletions cut 5 bases from V and 7 bases from J, with 9 bases between. Per the germline V gene, CDR1 is SGHDT and CDR2 is YYEEEE. In DNA form, the CDR3 reads TGTGCCAGCAGTCCCTCAGTCGGGGAGCTGTTTTTT. This gives the protein CASSPSVGELFF.

This clone turned up a few times. The chain recombines TRBV28 with TRBJ1-1; possible D gene TRBD1, 6 bases. This CDR3 is built from 14 residues. Trimming left V 5 bases short and J 5 bases short, with 15 bases between. CDR1 and CDR2 (germline): MDHEN, SYDVKM. The chain's CDR3 is CASSAVGGSTEAFF. The DNA of the CDR3 is TGTGCCAGCAGTGCGGTCGGGGGCAGTACTGAAGCTTTCTTT. The full variable domain, its missing parts supplied by reference TRBV28 and TRBJ1-1, is DVKVTQSSRYLVKRTGEKVFLECVQDMDHENMFWYRQDPGLGLRLIYFSYDVKMKEKGDIPEGYSVSREKKERFSLILESASTNQTSMYLCASSAVGGSTEAFFGQGTRLTVV.

This chain joins TRBV6-1 and TRBJ1-2; 8 nucleotides match TRBD1. Germline trimming cut 4 bases from V and 6 bases from J; bases unmatched to any gene: 10. This CDR3 comprises 15 residues. Germline CDR1 is MNHNS and CDR2 is SASEGT. The DNA of the CDR3 is TGTGCCAGCAGTGGAGAGAAGACAGGGGCCGATGGCTACACCTTC. This sequence encodes CASSGEKTGADGYTF.

This CDR3 is CASSGQGFNSGANVLTF. The CDR3 DNA reads as TGTGCCAGCAGTGGACAGGGCTTTAACTCTGGGGCCAACGTCCTGACTTTC. The chain combines TRBV7-6 with TRBJ2-6, with TRBD1 matching 8 bases. With V trimmed by 6 bases and J by 0 bases, 7 bases remained unmatched. This CDR3 contains 17 residues. The germline CDR1 and CDR2 sequences are SGHVS and FNYEAQ.

The chain carries TRBV30 and TRBJ1-6; D may be TRBD1 (6 bases). The V gene lost 4 bases and the J gene lost 10 bases, with 14 bases spanning the gap. The CDR3 has 13 residues. Germline V gene sequence: CDR1 GTSNPN, CDR2 SVGIG (reference sequence). CDR3 sequence reads: CAWNRELGSPLHF. The CDR3, as DNA: TGTGCCTGGAACAGGGAGCTCGGATCACCCCTCCACTTT. Drawing the rest from reference TRBV30 and TRBJ1-6, the complete variable domain is SQTIHQWPATLVQPVGSPLSLECTVEGTSNPNLYWYRQAAGRGLQLLFYSVGIGQISSEVPQNLSASRPQDRQFILSSKKLLLSDSGFYLCAWNRELGSPLHFGNGTRLTVT.

The chain couples TRBV5-1 to TRBJ2-1; D not resolved. The CDR3 totals 11 residues. Germline CDR1 and CDR2: SGHRS and YFSETQ. The V gene lost 2 bases and the J gene lost 9 bases, with 6 bases spanning the gap. Here the CDR3 reads CASSFQVEQFF. The DNA for the CDR3 is TGCGCCAGCAGCTTTCAGGTTGAGCAGTTCTTC.

CDR3 sequence reads: CASSSPGDGVYEQYF. The DNA for the CDR3 is TGTGCCAGCAGTTCGCCCGGGGACGGTGTCTACGAGCAGTACTTC. V usage is TRBV6-5 and J usage is TRBJ2-7; D possibly uses TRBD1 or TRBD2 (5 bases each). V lost 4 bases and J 3 bases, leaving 16 bases between the germline ends. The CDR3 is 15 residues long. The germline V gene has CDR1 MNHEY and CDR2 SVGAGI.

The J gene is TRBJ1-2, the V gene TRBV30; no definite D call. The CDR3 totals 13 residues. CDR1 GTSNPN and CDR2 SVGIG come from the germline V gene (reference sequence). V lost 2 bases and J lost 2, with 9 bases in between. The CDR3: CAWSSEGNYGYTF. DNA for the CDR3: TGTGCCTGGAGTTCAGAAGGGAACTATGGCTACACCTTC.

The table lists this clone with a count of one. The CDR3: CASSQNPGTETFSGTQYF. The CDR3 DNA reads TGCGCCAGCAGCCAAAATCCAGGGACAGAGACCTTTTCTGGTACGCAGTATTTT. The chain joins TRBV4-3 to TRBJ2-3; 7 bases agree with TRBD1. Germline CDR1 is LGHNA and CDR2 is YSLEER. The trim removed 2 bases at V and 8 bases at J, leaving 19 bases unmatched. CDR3 length: 18 amino acids.

This clone was recorded a few times. The chain has TRBV5-4 and TRBJ1-3; 9 bases line up with TRBD1. The CDR3 spans 15 residues. V was pared by 4 bases and J by 2 bases, with 4 bases of the junction left unmatched. CDR1 SGHNT and CDR2 YYREEE come from the germline V gene (reference sequence). The CDR3 here is CASSTGQGPGNTIYF. The DNA of the CDR3 is TGTGCCAGCAGCACGGGACAGGGTCCTGGAAACACCATATATTTT.

This rearrangement joins TRBV28 to TRBJ1-2, with TRBD1 identical over 12 bases. The V segment lost 4 bases and the J segment 4 bases; nucleotides outside the gene matches: 10. This CDR3 comprises 17 residues. Germline CDR1 is MDHEN and CDR2 is SYDVKM. CDR3 sequence: CASSSSGTGGDSYGYTF. The CDR3 DNA reads TGTGCCAGCAGTTCCTCCGGGACAGGGGGCGATAGCTATGGCTACACCTTC.

The table lists this clone with a count of one. The chain combines TRBV9 with TRBJ2-3, with TRBD1 matching 7 bases. Germline assignment: CDR1 SGDLS and CDR2 YYNGEE. The CDR3 extends over 15 amino acids. V shed 0 bases and J 4 bases; nucleotides not matched to a gene: 5. The DNA of the CDR3 is TGTGCCAGCAGCGTAGACGCCGGGACAGCAGATACGCAGTATTTT. It translates to CASSVDAGTADTQYF.

This clone was recorded a few times. V gene TRBV2 combines with J gene TRBJ2-7; 9 positions match TRBD2. The CDR3 contains 15 residues. V lost 3 bases and J lost 2; bases outside the gene matches: 5. Germline CDR1 SNHLY, CDR2 FYNNEI. CDR3 in amino acids: CASSEERGDTYEQYF. The CDR3 DNA reads TGTGCCAGCAGTGAGGAGCGGGGGGACACCTACGAGCAGTACTTC.

The chain couples TRBV21-1 to TRBJ2-7; the table's D call, TRBD2, was not checked against the DNA. TRBV21-1 is an annotated pseudogene. The CDR3 is made up of 18 amino acids. Written as DNA, the CDR3 is TGTGCCAGCACCCAGGGACTACTGTGTACCTTGAGCTCCTACGAGCAGTACGTC. This gives the protein CASTQGLLCTLSSYEQYV.

The rearrangement uses TRBV6-5 and TRBJ1-2; no clear D. The CDR3 has 15 residues. V was cut by 2 bases and J by 0 bases, with 10 bases left in between. CDR1 and CDR2 (germline): MNHEY, SVGAGI. The chain's CDR3 is CASSYRRRTNYGYTF. Written as DNA, the CDR3 is TGTGCCAGCAGTTACAGAAGGAGGACTAACTATGGCTACACCTTC.